This paragraph reports one T cell receptor beta chain. Its binding antigen is unknown. Qualities for individual bases were not recorded, and no much larger clone is one base off. The data were taken from a study of PD-L1 blockade in urothelial cancer (dated by TCRdb to 2015 to 2018). Turning to the overall study: Therapy was started in the mid-2010s for all patients, and atezolizumab 1,200 mg was administered intravenously every 3 weeks. A median of about 150,000 T cells and 80,000 or so unique TCRs was obtained from blood samples, and a median clonality of approximately 0.08 was observed. TCR sequencing covered pretreatment tumor samples and matched, serially collected peripheral blood taken before and after atezolizumab treatment. Patients had an ECOG performance status of 0 or 1 and had received between 0 and 3 prior chemotherapy regimens. In the same patients who had TCR sequencing, pretreatment tumors also underwent whole exome sequencing and RNA sequencing. About 85% of the roughly 29 patients were males with bladder-origin urothelial cancer, and about 65% of the 29 reported a prior smoking history. Durable clinical benefit was defined as a progression-free survival longer than 6 months, and TCR features were additionally tested against progression-free survival and overall survival. The study was an exploratory multi-omic analysis of somatic, immune and clinical correlates of response to PD-L1 blockade with atezolizumab in urothelial cancer. Under ten patients achieved durable clinical benefit and some 21 did not. Pretreatment blood TCR-seq was available for twenty-nine patients, at least one posttreatment blood collection was obtained for 25 or so patients, and tumor TCR-seq was available for 25 or so patients. Blood samples were analyzed at 3 weeks after treatment start (second dose) and at 6 weeks after treatment start.

The sample's time point label, in plain terms: pretreatment peripheral blood. A total of 25 to 35 patients with locally advanced or metastatic urothelial carcinoma, treated at Memorial Sloan Kettering on a trial protocol, made up the cohort. Peripheral blood mononuclear cells were collected from each patient pretreatment and during treatment, giving between 1 and 8 total time points per patient. The Qiagen DNeasy Blood extraction kit was used to purify genomic DNA from total PBMCs and tumor samples. PBMCs were collected pretreatment and during treatment and were isolated and stored as previously described. There are 16 amino acids in the CDR3, from cysteine to phenylalanine inclusive. The kept DNA is CDR3 alone, 48 bases in frame from the first base. Per the germline V gene (reference sequence), SGHNT is the CDR1 and YYREEE is the CDR2. Trimming leaves V shorter by 3 bases and J shorter by 7 bases, with the junction holding 13 bases beyond the gene matches.

Beyond this particular receptor, the publication reports: Patients with durable benefit showed greater expansion of tumor-associated TCR clones in peripheral blood 3 weeks after starting treatment (n ≈ 20, p = 0.022). Improved progression-free and overall survival was found to be associated with pretreatment peripheral blood TCR clonality below the median. Because the sample size was small (n of about 29) and many exploratory analyses were performed, the results are intended to be hypothesis-generating.

Synthetic TCR analog templates were spiked into each PCR to estimate absolute template abundance from read counts. Using the immunoSEQ assay, TCRbeta CDR3 regions were amplified from genomic DNA with bias-controlled V and J gene primers. Sequencing of rearranged TCRbeta segments was performed at approximately 20X coverage. From the authors' description of their analysis: Clustering was used to correct sequencing errors, and CDR3s were annotated against IMGT so that V, D and J genes could be assigned. Downstream analyses used only productive TCRbeta rearrangements, leaving out any out-of-frame or stop-codon sequences. Clonality was computed as one minus Shannon entropy normalized by the log of the number of unique productive sequences. Clones differing between time points or between blood and tumor were identified by Fisher's exact test with Benjamini-Hochberg correction at adjusted p below 0.01. This is the immuneACCESS table as TCRdb keeps it, with only in-frame sequences that have V and J called. A part of the clones is gone; compared with another copy, unresolved V genes explain less than half, and the rest is unexplained. That table supplies the V and J calls and clone size; D and trimming were determined from the DNA. The table for this sample lists approximately 51,000 clones; around 84% of them were counted only once. 22% of the sample lies in the top ten.

Sequencing used PBMCs, obtained around atezolizumab (anti-PD-L1) treatment. The source of this sequence is a man aged 60 to 69 with urothelial cancer. The sequence joins TRBV5-4 to TRBJ2-1; TRBD2 aligns with 7 central bases. CDR3 sequence: CASSSPPGGSWNEQFF. The bases read TGTGCCAGCAGCTCCCCCCCGGGCGGGAGTTGGAATGAGCAGTTCTTC.